The next 26 T cell receptor beta chains were all read from a single sample in a study of blood T cell repertoires in COVID-19 (dated by TCRdb to 2020 to 2021). Libraries were prepared through the immunoSEQ multiplex PCR assay. This is the immuneACCESS table as TCRdb keeps it, with only in-frame sequences that have V and J called. A part of the clones is gone; compared with another copy, unresolved V genes explain less than half, and the rest is unexplained. Here the sample has over 100,000 clones; around 89% occur a single time. The ten top clones hold approximately 1.1% of the sample. The source material was peripheral blood. The receptors here all came from a human donor in a cohort sampled during active COVID-19.

The CDR3 reads CASSSIPGAEKLFF. The DNA for the CDR3 is TGTGCCAGCAGCTCGATTCCAGGGGCCGAAAAACTGTTTTTT. The V gene is TRBV5-4, the J gene TRBJ1-4, with a tentative D call TRBD1 (6 bases). Germline V lookup: CDR1 SGHNT, CDR2 YYREEE (reference sequence). The germline V and J ends were trimmed by 3 bases and 8 bases, with 14 bases remaining between them. This CDR3 has 14 residues.

This chain connects TRBV5-1 to TRBJ1-1; D remains unclear. Germline-derived CDR1 and CDR2 are SGHRS and YFSETQ. Between the trimmed V and J ends, which lost 2 bases and 5 bases, there was a span of 16 bases. There are 15 residues in the CDR3. In DNA, the CDR3 is TGCGCCAGCAGCTTAGTGGAATCGGGGAGAACTGAAGCTTTCTTT. Translating gives CASSLVESGRTEAFF.

The rearrangement joins TRBV25-1 to TRBJ2-3; 11 positions agree with TRBD2. Germline trimming cut 8 bases from V and 1 base from J; bases unmatched to any gene: 8. Germline-derived CDR1 and CDR2 are MGHDK and SYGVNS. CDR3 size: 16 residues. DNA for the CDR3: TGTGCCAGCCACCATGGGACTAGCGGACGCACAGATACGCAGTATTTT. This encodes CASHHGTSGRTDTQYF.

For this clone: This sample also contains other DNA sequences that code for the same CDR3. The chain carries TRBV5-6 and TRBJ2-7; D is possibly TRBD2 (6 bases). Germline V gene data show CDR1 as SGHDT and CDR2 as YYEEEE. The length of the CDR3 is 14 residues. V lost 0 bases and J 1 base, leaving 8 bases between the germline ends. This CDR3 reads CASSLGGGSYEQYF. For the CDR3, the DNA is TGTGCCAGCAGCTTGGGTGGAGGGTCCTACGAGCAGTACTTC.

The V gene is TRBV15, the J gene TRBJ1-4; 10 bases align to TRBD1. The V gene end was trimmed by 0 bases and the J gene end by 6 bases; junction bases not matched to a gene: 4. The CDR3 loop spans 16 amino acids. Per the germline V gene, CDR1 is LNHNV and CDR2 is YYDKDF (reference sequence). CDR3 bases: TGTGCCACCAGCAGAGAGATGACAGGGGGCCATGAAAAACTGTTTTTT. Protein sequence: CATSREMTGGHEKLFF.

The chain joins TRBV9 to TRBJ1-6; maybe TRBD1 (5 bases). V gave up 4 bases and J gave up 7 bases, with 15 bases separating them. CDR1 is SGDLS and CDR2 is YYNGEE in the germline V gene. The CDR3 is made up of 15 amino acids. The CDR3, as DNA: TGTGCCAGCAGCCAAAGCACAGGAGGGAATTCACCCCTCCACTTT. Translating it yields CASSQSTGGNSPLHF.

The J gene is TRBJ2-2, the V gene TRBV5-4; D might be TRBD1 (6 bases). CDR1 and CDR2 from the germline V gene are SGHNT and YYREEE (reference sequence). V was cut by 4 bases and J by 1 base, with 14 bases left in between. The CDR3 spans 16 residues. The CDR3 DNA reads TGTGCCAGCAGCCCTCAGGGGCGCTGGAACACCGGGGAGCTGTTTTTT. This sequence encodes CASSPQGRWNTGELFF.

The chain combines TRBV5-1 with TRBJ2-1; 11 bases are shared with TRBD2. Germline lookup yields CDR1 SGHRS and CDR2 YFSETQ. J gave up 5 bases and V 0 bases, and 10 bases lay outside the gene matches. This CDR3 region has 18 residues. DNA of the CDR3: TGCGCCAGCAGCTTGGGCCTAGCGGGGGGCCGGATCCACAATGAGCAGTTCTTC. Protein sequence: CASSLGLAGGRIHNEQFF.

The chain joins TRBV19 to TRBJ1-2; TRBD1 aligns across 7 bases. V was clipped by 5 bases and J by 4 bases; unmatched bases: 7. Germline values: CDR1 LNHDA, CDR2 SQIVND (reference sequence). The length of the CDR3 is 14 residues. Here the CDR3 reads CASSPRQGFYGYTF. CDR3 in DNA: TGTGCCAGTAGTCCGAGACAGGGCTTCTATGGCTACACCTTC.

V usage is TRBV9 and J usage is TRBJ2-3; 10 positions agree with TRBD2. This CDR3 comprises 15 residues. Germline assignment: CDR1 SGDLS and CDR2 YYNGEE. J gave up 8 bases and V 3 bases, and 9 bases lay outside the gene matches. The CDR3 DNA sequence: TGTGCCAGCAGCGCCGAGCTAGCGGGGGCTGGTACGCAGTATTTT. Its translation: CASSAELAGAGTQYF.

The genes are TRBV3-1 (or the pseudogene TRBV3-2) and TRBJ2-5; 9 bases map to TRBD1. This CDR3 region has 13 residues. The trim removed 0 bases at V and 9 bases at J, leaving 2 bases unmatched. Germline V lookup: CDR1 LGHDT, CDR2 YNNKEL (reference sequence). The CDR3 loop reads CASSQDGTGSQYF. The CDR3, as DNA: TGTGCCAGCAGCCAAGACGGGACAGGGTCCCAGTACTTC.

This CDR3 is CASSLRTTYGYTF. CDR3 DNA: TGTGCCAGCAGCTTGAGGACAACCTATGGCTACACCTTC. The chain has TRBV5-4 and TRBJ1-2; possibly TRBD1 for D (5 bases). CDR1 and CDR2 from the germline V gene are SGHNT and YYREEE (reference sequence). This CDR3 comprises 13 residues. Between the trimmed V and J ends, which lost 1 base and 4 bases, there was a span of 8 bases.

The V and J genes are TRBV5-1 and TRBJ1-2; 7 nucleotides line up with TRBD1. Unmatched junction bases numbered 8, after V lost 2 bases and J lost 4 bases. CDR1 and CDR2 (germline): SGHRS, YFSETQ. The CDR3 loop spans 15 amino acids. The CDR3 loop is CASSLQGSGGYGYTF. Written as DNA, the CDR3 is TGCGCCAGCAGCTTACAGGGGTCCGGCGGCTATGGCTACACCTTC.

The CDR3 here is CASSLVGARSYEQYF. The DNA for the CDR3 is TGCGCCAGCAGCTTGGTGGGGGCTCGCTCCTACGAGCAGTACTTC. The chain combines TRBV5-1 with TRBJ2-7; D perhaps matches TRBD1 (6 bases). V lost 0 bases, J lost 0 bases, and 10 bases lay in between. This CDR3 is built from 15 residues. The V gene's germline CDR1 is SGHRS and CDR2 YFSETQ.

The V call is TRBV19, the J call TRBJ1-2; D gene ambiguous. V was cut by 7 bases and J by 2 bases, with 11 bases left in between. CDR3 size: 13 residues. Germline V gene data show CDR1 as LNHDA and CDR2 as SQIVND (reference sequence). The CDR3 sequence: CASNMGTNYGYTF. CDR3 nucleotide sequence: TGTGCCAGTAATATGGGCACCAACTATGGCTACACCTTC.

For this clone: An end of the junction does not agree with germline; a read error may underlie this. The V call is TRBV5-1, the J call TRBJ2-5; D perhaps matches TRBD2 (5 bases). Germline CDR1 and CDR2: SGHRS and YFSETQ. The CDR3 loop spans 15 amino acids. CDR3 sequence reads: CASSQEVGPQGTQYF. CDR3 in DNA: TGCGCCAGCAGCCAGGAGGTGGGCCCTCAAGGGACCCAGTACTTC.

V is TRBV7-3 and J is TRBJ1-2, with TRBD1 identical over 7 bases. V dropped 5 bases and J dropped 4; count of bases not matched to a gene: 4. The CDR3 consists of 13 residues. CDR1 is SGHTA and CDR2 is FQGTGA in the germline V gene. Here the CDR3 DNA reads TGTGCCAGCAGCGAACAGGGGTTCTATGGCTACACCTTC. Encoded protein: CASSEQGFYGYTF.

The chain employs TRBV7-7 and TRBJ2-3; D not resolved. The CDR3 runs to 15 residues. V was clipped by 1 base and J by 0 bases, with 8 bases between them. Germline V gene data show CDR1 as SSHAT and CDR2 as FNYEAQ (reference sequence). The CDR3 loop reads CASSLGLSSTDTQYF. In DNA form, the CDR3 reads TGTGCCAGCAGCTTAGGTCTATCTAGCACAGATACGCAGTATTTT.

V and J are TRBV4-1 and TRBJ1-4; 7 bases fit TRBD1. V dropped 1 base and J dropped 6; count of bases not matched to a gene: 5. Germline assignment: CDR1 MGHRA and CDR2 YSYEKL. This CDR3 contains 15 residues. The CDR3 loop reads CASSQGDRTDEKLFF. For the CDR3, the DNA is TGCGCCAGCAGCCAAGGGGACAGAACCGATGAAAAACTGTTTTTT.

In this sample, this clone turned up a few times. The chain recombines TRBV27 with TRBJ1-2; the D gene is possibly TRBD1 (5 bases). Trimming removed 5 bases from V and 0 bases from J, with 13 bases in between. This CDR3 has 15 amino acids. Germline CDR1 MNHEY, CDR2 SMNVEV (reference sequence). The CDR3 region has the DNA TGTGCCAGCAGTCTCGGGGGTCCCGCTAACTATGGCTACACCTTC. Protein: CASSLGGPANYGYTF.

CDR3 nucleotide sequence: TGTGCCAGCAGCGGGGGGCTGTACTATGGCTACACCTTC. Translated: CASSGGLYYGYTF. This chain connects TRBV9 to TRBJ1-2; TRBD1 might be the D (6 bases). This CDR3 spans 13 amino acids. V lost 3 bases and J 3 bases, leaving 9 bases between the germline ends. CDR1 and CDR2 from the germline V gene are SGDLS and YYNGEE.

Worth noting for this clone: Compared with germline, one end of the junction differs, possibly owing to a read error. CDR3 loop: CASLRTIRAPPLF. CDR3 nucleotides: TGTGCCAGTCTGAGAACCATACGAGCACCACCCCTCTTC. This rearrangement joins TRBV6-5 to TRBJ2-7; D not certain. This CDR3 has 13 residues. The germline V gene has CDR1 MNHEY and CDR2 SVGAGI.

The chain employs TRBV20-1 and TRBJ1-5; no definite D call. The length of the CDR3 is 11 residues. Trimming took off 6 bases at V and 6 bases at J, with 9 bases between the two ends. The germline V gene encodes CDR1 DFQATT and CDR2 SNEGSKA (reference sequence). CDR3 protein: CSARAVQPQHF. In nucleotides, the CDR3 is TGCAGTGCCCGCGCCGTTCAGCCCCAGCATTTT.

The rearrangement uses TRBV5-4 and TRBJ2-7; unclear D gene. V shed 4 bases and J shed 5 bases, with 13 bases lying between them. Germline assignment: CDR1 SGHNT and CDR2 YYREEE (reference sequence). This CDR3 is built from 13 residues. The CDR3 DNA sequence: TGTGCCAGCAGCCTCCCCTCCACTAACGAGCAGTACTTC. Protein sequence: CASSLPSTNEQYF.

This clone was seen only once. The genes are TRBV25-1 and TRBJ1-6, with a tentative D call TRBD1 (6 bases). Germline CDR1 is MGHDK and CDR2 is SYGVNS. CDR3 length: 12 amino acids. Trimming took 6 bases from V and 14 from J, leaving 14 bases between them. The DNA for the CDR3 is TGTGCCAGCAGAGCGGGGGGCGGAGCCCTCCACTTT. Translation: CASRAGGGALHF.

CDR3 nucleotide sequence: TGTGCCAGCAGACCCTTGTCGGGACAGAACACTGAAGCTTTCTTT. Protein sequence: CASRPLSGQNTEAFF. V is TRBV5-4 and J is TRBJ1-1; tentatively, D is TRBD1 (6 bases). CDR1 is SGHNT, CDR2 YYREEE, per germline (reference sequence). This CDR3 spans 15 amino acids. V was pared by 5 bases and J by 1 base, with 15 bases between.